A selection of T cell receptor beta chains follows, all from one sample in a study of blood T cell repertoires in COVID-19. Libraries were prepared by immunoSEQ multiplex PCR; TCRdb keeps only in-frame clonotypes and omits some of them. Found here are 87,000 or so clones, about 86% of them singletons; the top ten hold 20% to 25%. The sequencing input was peripheral blood. Receptor source: a woman of 80 years or more in a cohort sampled during active or convalescent COVID-19. Both conserved end residues are part of each CDR3.

J gene: TRBJ2-5; V gene: TRBV7-2; CDR3 protein: CASSLQTSRETQYF
J gene: TRBJ1-5; V gene: TRBV2; CDR3 protein: CASSERSGGTQPQHF
J gene: TRBJ2-6; V gene: TRBV6-1; CDR3 protein: CASSENRGYSSSGANVLTF
J gene: TRBJ1-2; V gene: TRBV6-5; CDR3 protein: CASRPGQQGYTF
J gene: TRBJ1-2; V gene: TRBV24-1; CDR3 protein: CATSDPGTGKYGYTF
J gene: TRBJ1-2; V gene: TRBV19; CDR3 protein: CASGATWDGYTF
J gene: TRBJ2-1; V gene: TRBV5-1; CDR3 protein: CASSLGRDYNEQFF
J gene: TRBJ1-5; V gene: TRBV15; CDR3 protein: CATSREGAGRAGSNQPQHF
J gene: TRBJ1-6; V gene: TRBV5-6; CDR3 protein: CASSYDRTPTSPLHF
J gene: TRBJ2-1; V gene: TRBV12-3/TRBV12-4; CDR3 protein: CASSSTGYNEQFF
J gene: TRBJ1-2; V gene: TRBV5-1; CDR3 protein: CASSLDSGYSYGYTF
J gene: TRBJ2-1; V gene: TRBV7-3; CDR3 protein: CASSLQGRVGEQFF
J gene: TRBJ2-7; V gene: TRBV10-3; CDR3 protein: CATRQGDEQYF
J gene: TRBJ1-1; V gene: TRBV19; CDR3 protein: CASSTQVDTEAFF
J gene: TRBJ2-5; V gene: TRBV11-3; CDR3 protein: CASSPGYGETQYF
J gene: TRBJ2-1; V gene: TRBV5-1; CDR3 protein: CASSWGAGGLNEQFF
J gene: TRBJ2-1; V gene: TRBV18; CDR3 protein: CASSPSLVGNEQFF
J gene: TRBJ2-3; V gene: TRBV29-1; CDR3 protein: CSPGGTSGRAPDTQYF
J gene: TRBJ2-3; V gene: TRBV21-1; CDR3 protein: CASSKLQGATDTQYF
J gene: TRBJ2-7; V gene: TRBV6-5; CDR3 protein: CASKAAGGIYEQYF
J gene: TRBJ2-7; V gene: TRBV2; CDR3 protein: CASSKGGASGIYEQYF
J gene: TRBJ1-1; V gene: TRBV30; CDR3 protein: CAWTKAGGTEAFF
J gene: TRBJ1-2; V gene: TRBV27; CDR3 protein: CASSFTATGGAYGYTF
J gene: TRBJ2-5; V gene: TRBV19; CDR3 protein: CASTVGGFPGETQYF
J gene: TRBJ1-1; V gene: TRBV7-3; CDR3 protein: CASSFQANTEAFF
J gene: TRBJ2-5; V gene: TRBV5-1; CDR3 protein: CASSSSQETQYF
J gene: TRBJ1-2; V gene: TRBV6-6; CDR3 protein: CASSSDRPYGYTF
J gene: TRBJ1-4; V gene: TRBV19; CDR3 protein: CASSIYEGRNEKLFF
J gene: TRBJ2-1; V gene: TRBV5-1; CDR3 protein: CASGRGYNEQFF
J gene: TRBJ2-1; V gene: TRBV30; CDR3 protein: CAWSVGRRQGFYNEQFF
J gene: TRBJ1-4; V gene: TRBV3-1/TRBV3-2; CDR3 protein: CASSQVARKLFF
J gene: TRBJ1-6; V gene: TRBV28; CDR3 protein: CASSFWDRGIIAYNSPLHF
J gene: TRBJ1-5; V gene: TRBV10-2; CDR3 protein: CASSESVTGGWQPQHF
J gene: TRBJ2-7; V gene: TRBV4-1; CDR3 protein: CASSRIAGGPFEQYF
J gene: TRBJ2-3; V gene: TRBV9; CDR3 protein: CASSVGQGEGTDTQYF
J gene: TRBJ2-1; V gene: TRBV5-4; CDR3 protein: CASSPTTSVDSYNEQFF
J gene: TRBJ1-5; V gene: TRBV28; CDR3 protein: CASNRGGGGNQPQHF
J gene: TRBJ2-7; V gene: TRBV18; CDR3 protein: CASSPPGGGPYEQYF
J gene: TRBJ2-5; V gene: TRBV19; CDR3 protein: CASSLMGEVQETQYF
J gene: TRBJ1-1; V gene: TRBV5-1; CDR3 protein: CASRLAGENTEAFF